The 12 T cell receptor beta chains listed next were all sequenced from one sample in a study of T cells after yellow fever vaccination. TCRdb re-derived calls from the 5' RACE reads in MiXCR, one entry per CDR3 protein. The sample lists some 550,000 distinct CDR3 sequences; around 21% were seen once. The input for sequencing was PBMCs, taken 15 days after the yellow fever booster vaccination. The origin of the receptors is a man aged 30 to 45 who received the YFV17D yellow fever vaccine.

Many counts were recorded for this clonotype. The gene calls are TRBV14 and TRBJ1-1; TRBD1 is a possible D gene (6 bases). Looked up from germline, CDR1 is SGHDN and CDR2 is FVKESK. The CDR3 length is 14 residues. The V and J ends lost 4 bases and 4 bases respectively, with 13 bases between them. In DNA form, the CDR3 reads TGTGCCAGCAGCCGAACAGGGTCTGGCACTGAAGCTTTCTTT. Translated, it gives CASSRTGSGTEAFF.

This chain links TRBV24-1 with TRBJ2-5; D remains ambiguous. Per the germline V gene, CDR1 is KGHDR and CDR2 is SFDVKD. This CDR3 contains 12 residues. Trimming stripped 1 base from V and 11 bases from J, with 10 bases between. The CDR3 DNA is TGTGCCACCAGTGATTTTGGCCCTGGGCAGTACTTC. Its translation: CATSDFGPGQYF.

The V call is TRBV12-3 or TRBV12-4, the J call TRBJ2-7; D perhaps matches TRBD1 (5 bases). The length of the CDR3 is 16 residues. Trimming shortened V by 4 bases and J by 0 bases, and 16 bases separated the two germline ends. CDR3 sequence: CASSSGDRLVSYEQYF. DNA of the CDR3: TGTGCCAGCAGTTCCGGCGACAGACTCGTCTCCTACGAGCAGTACTTC.

V and J are TRBV30 and TRBJ2-7; TRBD1 might be the D (5 bases). Trimming took 4 bases from V and 12 from J, leaving 25 bases between them. Germline loops: CDR1 GTSNPN, CDR2 SVGIG (reference sequence). This CDR3 is 14 amino acids long. The CDR3 sequence: CAWNTRLGRVFPYF. In DNA form, the CDR3 reads TGTGCCTGGAATACGCGATTGGGCAGGGTTTTTCCGTACTTC.

The rearrangement links TRBV15 to TRBJ2-7, with TRBD1 matching 7 bases. V trimming: 5 bases; J trimming: 4 bases; junction bases outside the gene matches: 11. There are 15 residues in the CDR3. Per the germline V gene, CDR1 is LNHNV and CDR2 is YYDKDF (reference sequence). CDR3 residues: CATSLNRGVSYEQYF. CDR3 nucleotide sequence: TGTGCCACCAGCCTCAACAGGGGAGTTAGTTACGAGCAGTACTTC.

This clonotype was seen more than once but under ten times. The gene calls are TRBV20-1 and TRBJ2-6; weak D call: TRBD2 (6 bases). There are 18 residues in the CDR3. Trimming shortened V by 1 base and J by 0 bases, and 16 bases separated the two germline ends. Germline-derived CDR1 and CDR2 are DFQATT and SNEGSKA (reference sequence). Here the CDR3 reads CSARVSAGQHSGANVLTF. The CDR3, as DNA: TGCAGTGCTAGAGTATCAGCGGGTCAGCACTCTGGGGCCAACGTCCTGACTTTC.

This clonotype has more than one count but fewer than ten. The chain links TRBV3-1 to TRBJ2-2; either TRBD1 or TRBD2 may fit D (5 bases each). Germline CDR1 LGHDT, CDR2 YNNKEL (reference sequence). The V and J ends lost 6 bases and 5 bases respectively, with 10 bases between them. The CDR3 runs to 13 residues. The CDR3 protein is CASSRGVTGELFF. The CDR3 nucleotides are TGTGCCAGCAGTCGAGGGGTAACCGGGGAGCTGTTTTTT.

The table lists this clonotype with a few counts. The chain is built from TRBV13 and TRBJ2-7, with 11 bases that match TRBD2. The CDR3 loop spans 15 amino acids. Germline CDR1 reads PRHDT; CDR2 reads FYEKMQ (reference sequence). The junction had 6 bases not matched to a gene; V was cut back by 5 bases and J by 3 bases. The CDR3 here is CASSQPLAGGYEQYF. Here the CDR3 DNA reads TGTGCCAGCAGCCAACCTCTAGCGGGAGGCTACGAGCAGTACTTC.

This rearrangement joins TRBV7-8 to TRBJ2-1; 9 bases line up with TRBD1. From germline, CDR1 is SGHVS and CDR2 FQNEAQ. After removal of 2 bases from V and 6 bases from J, the junction contained 5 bases not matched to a gene. The CDR3 sequence is 15 residues long. CDR3 in amino acids: CASSLLGTGSNEQFF. The DNA of the CDR3 is TGTGCCAGCAGCTTACTCGGGACAGGGTCCAATGAGCAGTTCTTC.

In nucleotides, the CDR3 is TGTGCCAGCAGCTACCGGGAGAGCGCCTTCTACAATGAGCAGTTCTTC. Its translation: CASSYRESAFYNEQFF. This chain joins TRBV5-8 and TRBJ2-1; D is possibly TRBD2 (6 bases). Germline V gives CDR1 SGHTS, CDR2 YDEGEE. Trimming shortened V by 3 bases and J by 3 bases, and 16 bases separated the two germline ends. The CDR3 covers 16 residues.

This clonotype turned up a few times. This chain joins TRBV6-5 and TRBJ2-7, with TRBD2 matching over 12 bases. The germline gives CDR1 MNHEY, CDR2 SVGAGI. The V and J ends lost 2 bases and 5 bases, in that order; junction bases with no gene match: 4. This CDR3 comprises 15 residues. The CDR3 sequence is CASSYRLAGADEQYF. The DNA of the CDR3 is TGTGCCAGCAGTTACAGACTAGCGGGAGCCGACGAGCAGTACTTC.

The J gene is TRBJ2-1, the V gene TRBV27, with D possibly called TRBD1 or TRBD2 (5 bases each). Trimming took off 6 bases at V and 4 bases at J, with 19 bases between the two ends. This CDR3 spans 16 amino acids. Germline V CDR1 and CDR2: MNHEY, SMNVEV (reference sequence). Here the CDR3 reads CASRTRGFGAYNEQFF. As DNA, the CDR3 is TGTGCCAGCAGAACTAGGGGATTTGGGGCTTACAATGAGCAGTTCTTC.